The 27 T cell receptor beta chains presented below share a single source sample, sequenced in a study of T cells in Graves' hyperthyroidism and ophthalmopathy. Regions amplified from RNA transcripts were the TCR beta CDR3 regions. The TCR CDR3 first-round RT-PCR relied on the HTBI primer set. TCRdb reprocessed the multiplex PCR reads via MiXCR and lists one record per CDR3 protein. The sample has roughly 570,000 distinct CDR3 sequences, around 42% seen once. Sequencing input: peripheral blood or thyroid tissue (not recorded which). All receptors derive from a woman under 30 with Graves' hyperthyroidism.

This clonotype was detected ten times or more. The V gene is TRBV5-1, the J gene TRBJ2-2; D possibly uses TRBD1 or TRBD2 (6 bases each). The CDR3 is 13 residues long. V was trimmed by 7 bases and J by 7 bases, leaving 14 bases between them. Germline CDR1 is SGHRS and CDR2 is YFSETQ. Here the CDR3 DNA reads TGCGCCAGCGAACCCGGAGGGGGCGGGGAGCTGTTTTTT. It is translated as CASEPGGGGELFF.

The V call is TRBV12-5, the J call TRBJ1-5; D might be TRBD1 (6 bases). This CDR3 contains 13 residues. Germline loops: CDR1 LGHNT, CDR2 FRNRAP. V was clipped by 3 bases and J by 6 bases, with 9 bases between them. The CDR3 spells CASGLQGSQPQHF. The CDR3 bases are TGTGCTAGTGGTTTACAGGGAAGTCAGCCCCAGCATTTT.

This clonotype came up many times. CDR3 sequence: CASSSPRDPRREQYF. The CDR3, as DNA: TGTGCCAGCAGTTCTCCCCGGGACCCTCGTAGGGAGCAGTACTTC. The chain combines TRBV6-5 with TRBJ2-7, with D tentatively TRBD1 or TRBD2 (5 bases each). Trimming pared 4 bases from V and 7 bases from J, leaving 20 bases between. The CDR3 covers 15 residues. Germline CDR1 and CDR2: MNHEY and SVGAGI.

With regard to this clonotype: One end of the junction does not line up with germline, which may come from a read error. The V and J genes are TRBV18 and TRBJ1-1; 10 nucleotides match TRBD1. This CDR3 region has 14 residues. The germline gives CDR1 KGHSH, CDR2 LQKENI. The CDR3, as DNA: TGTGCCAGCTCACCGGGACAGGGGATCACTGGAGCTTTCTTT. Residues: CASSPGQGITGAFF.

The chain couples TRBV20-1 to TRBJ1-5; 10 nucleotides match TRBD1. Germline CDR1 is DFQATT and CDR2 is SNEGSKA (reference sequence). Germline trimming cut 5 bases from V and 10 bases from J; bases unmatched to any gene: 5. CDR3 size: 12 residues. The CDR3 is CSAYGTGVPQHF. The CDR3, as DNA: TGCAGTGCTTACGGGACAGGGGTCCCCCAGCATTTT.

A single count supports this clonotype. One end of the junction fails to match germline, which may point to a read error. V usage is TRBV7-2 and J usage is TRBJ1-2; 8 bases line up with TRBD1. CDR1 is SGHTA, CDR2 FQGNSA, per germline. The CDR3 runs 15 residues. CDR3 region: CASSLAGPGGYDYTF. The CDR3 nucleotides read TGTGCCAGCAGCTTGGCGGGGCCAGGGGGCTATGACTACACCTTC.

This chain links TRBV7-9 with TRBJ2-5; D is possibly TRBD2 (5 bases). From germline, CDR1 is SEHNR and CDR2 FQNEAQ (reference sequence). V lost 6 bases and J lost 5, with 16 bases in between. The CDR3 length is 14 residues. CDR3 coding DNA: TGTGCCAGCAGTTCCTTGAGGGCGCGGGAGACCCAGTACTTC. Translating gives CASSSLRARETQYF.

This clonotype came up a few times. V is TRBV9 and J is TRBJ2-7, with 7 bases identical to TRBD2. The end of the DNA aligns better with TRBJ2-1, so the J call may be wrong. Germline V gene lookup returns CDR1 SGDLS and CDR2 YYNGEE. The CDR3 runs 15 residues. CDR3 region: CASSVASGTYNEQFF. CDR3 DNA sequence: TGTGCCAGCAGCGTGGCAAGCGGGACCTACAATGAGCAGTTCTTC.

For this clonotype: This sequence may be a read error, since a much larger clone differs from it by one base. The genes are TRBV9 and TRBJ2-5, with D unclear. Germline assignment: CDR1 SGDLS and CDR2 YYNGEE. The CDR3 totals 13 residues. CDR3 in amino acids: CASSQGKRETQHF. The CDR3 coding sequence is TGTGCCAGCAGCCAAGGAAAGAGAGAGACCCAGCACTTC.

This rearrangement joins TRBV24-1 to TRBJ2-7; 9 bases map to TRBD2. Trimming cost V 3 bases and J 7 bases; bases outside gene matches: 9. This CDR3 is 15 amino acids long. CDR1 and CDR2 from the germline V gene are KGHDR and SFDVKD. The CDR3 loop is CATSDPAGGPGEQYF. CDR3 sequence (DNA): TGTGCCACCAGTGATCCGGCGGGAGGGCCGGGTGAGCAGTACTTC.

This clonotype was seen at least ten times. The chain couples TRBV6-5 to TRBJ1-5; D perhaps matches TRBD1 (5 bases). Germline assignment: CDR1 MNHEY and CDR2 SVGAGI. Trimming cost V 6 bases and J 3 bases, with 12 bases left between them. This CDR3 has 14 residues. CDR3 bases: TGTGCCAGCAGCCGAACAGGCTACAATCAGCCCCAGCATTTT. Amino acid sequence: CASSRTGYNQPQHF.

This clonotype was recorded many times. V and J are TRBV20-1 and TRBJ2-5; TRBD2 matches 13 bases. The junction had 5 bases not matched to a gene; V was cut back by 3 bases and J by 1 base. This CDR3 contains 16 residues. Germline CDR1 and CDR2: DFQATT and SNEGSKA (reference sequence). CDR3 sequence: CSASTSGREPQETQYF. As DNA, the CDR3 is TGCAGTGCTAGCACTAGCGGGAGGGAACCCCAAGAGACCCAGTACTTC.

This clonotype was seen ten or more times. The genes are TRBV20-1 and TRBJ1-6, with a possible D match to TRBD1 (6 bases). This CDR3 spans 16 amino acids. The V gene lost 0 bases and the J gene lost 6 bases, with 15 bases spanning the gap. Per the germline V gene, CDR1 is DFQATT and CDR2 is SNEGSKA (reference sequence). In nucleotides, the CDR3 is TGCAGTGCTAGAGATTTCGGCAGGGGTGGTAATTCACCCCTCCACTTT. As protein: CSARDFGRGGNSPLHF.

The chain carries TRBV2 and TRBJ1-1, with a possible D match to TRBD1 (6 bases). V was pared by 7 bases and J by 0 bases, with 15 bases between. Germline V gives CDR1 SNHLY, CDR2 FYNNEI. The CDR3 loop spans 15 amino acids. CDR3: CASKGTSAMNTEAFF. The CDR3 coding sequence is TGTGCCAGCAAAGGGACATCAGCGATGAACACTGAAGCTTTCTTT.

The chain combines TRBV28 with TRBJ2-3, with D unresolved. Trimming left V 3 bases short and J 10 bases short, with 8 bases between. There are 11 residues in the CDR3. Germline V CDR1 and CDR2: MDHEN, SYDVKM. The CDR3 nucleotides are TGTGCCAGCAGTTTGGGTTCGCCGCAGTATTTT. Translated: CASSLGSPQYF.

This clonotype was recorded many times. V gene TRBV6-5 combines with J gene TRBJ1-2; D is perhaps TRBD1 (6 bases). This CDR3 contains 16 residues. The V and J ends lost 5 bases and 2 bases respectively, with 18 bases between them. Germline values: CDR1 MNHEY, CDR2 SVGAGI. CDR3 in amino acids: CASSDLSGGQNYGYTF. For the CDR3, the DNA is TGTGCCAGCAGTGACCTCAGCGGGGGGCAGAACTATGGCTACACCTTC.

This chain links TRBV2 with TRBJ2-7; the match to TRBD1 covers 7 bases. The CDR3 runs to 14 residues. Germline V gives CDR1 SNHLY, CDR2 FYNNEI. The trim removed 6 bases at V and 3 bases at J, leaving 8 bases unmatched. The CDR3 DNA reads TGTGCCAGCAGGGTGTGGGACAGAGACTACGAGCAGTACTTC. This translates into CASRVWDRDYEQYF.

There are many counts of this clonotype. The chain has TRBV4-1 and TRBJ2-5; D unresolved. The V gene lost 0 bases and the J gene lost 2 bases, with 7 bases spanning the gap. CDR1 and CDR2 (germline): MGHRA, YSYEKL. This CDR3 comprises 14 residues. CDR3 sequence: CASSQDTLQETQYF. DNA for the CDR3: TGCGCCAGCAGCCAAGATACACTTCAAGAGACCCAGTACTTC.

Comment on this clonotype: This may be a read error: a much more frequent sequence differs by one nucleotide. V usage is TRBV7-3 and J usage is TRBJ2-2; no firm D call. CDR1 is SGHTA and CDR2 is FQGTGA in the germline V gene. The CDR3 is 14 amino acids. The CDR3 DNA reads TGTGCCGGCAGGTTCTCTTTTGTCACCGGGGAGCTGTTTTTT. It yields the protein CAGRFSFVTGELFF.

This clonotype was detected ten times or more. The rearrangement links TRBV5-1 to TRBJ1-1, with D possibly being TRBD1 (6 bases). Trimming removed 2 bases at V and 4 bases at J, with 12 bases between. The CDR3 is made up of 14 amino acids. Germline V gene data show CDR1 as SGHRS and CDR2 as YFSETQ. The CDR3 sequence is CASSFGQRATEAFF. In nucleotides, the CDR3 is TGCGCCAGCAGCTTTGGACAGCGGGCCACTGAAGCTTTCTTT. Using reference TRBV5-1 and TRBJ1-1 for the parts outside the CDR3, the full variable domain is KAGVTQTPRYLIKTRGQQVTLSCSPISGHRSVSWYQQTPGQGLQFLFEYFSETQRNKGNFPGRFSGRQFSNSRSEMNVSTLELGDSALYLCASSFGQRATEAFFGQGTRLTVV.

This clonotype was detected ten times or more. The chain joins TRBV29-1 to TRBJ1-3, with 7 bases lining up with TRBD1. The germline V gene has CDR1 SQVTM and CDR2 ANQGSEA. The CDR3 sequence is 13 residues long. The V and J ends lost 5 bases and 3 bases, in that order; junction bases with no gene match: 4. The DNA of the CDR3 is TGCAGCGTTAACTACAGGGGTGGAAACACCATATATTTT. It specifies CSVNYRGGNTIYF.

This rearrangement joins TRBV6-5 to TRBJ2-7, with TRBD2 matching over 8 bases. J gave up 5 bases and V 6 bases, and 6 bases lay outside the gene matches. Germline lookup yields CDR1 MNHEY and CDR2 SVGAGI. The CDR3 covers 13 residues. For the CDR3, the DNA is TGTGCCAGCAGGCCCGGGGGGGACCACGAGCAGTACTTC. Its translation: CASRPGGDHEQYF.

V is TRBV18 and J is TRBJ2-7, with D possibly TRBD2 on 5 matching bases. The CDR3 sequence is 14 residues long. Trimming took 3 bases from V and 4 from J, leaving 13 bases between them. The germline V gene has CDR1 KGHSH and CDR2 LQKENI. CDR3 loop: CASSPPGIGYEQYF. CDR3 in DNA: TGTGCCAGCTCACCCCCGGGAATCGGGTACGAGCAGTACTTC.

This clonotype was seen ten or more times. CDR3 DNA sequence: TGTGCCAGCAGCTCCGGGCTAGCGGAAACCTACGAGCAGTACTTC. This gives the protein CASSSGLAETYEQYF. The chain couples TRBV7-2 to TRBJ2-7; 7 bases fit TRBD2. CDR3 size: 15 residues. V shed 4 bases, J shed 2 bases, and the junction held 8 bases outside the gene matches. CDR1 is SGHTA, CDR2 FQGNSA, per germline. Together with reference TRBV7-2 and TRBJ2-7, the CDR3 gives the full variable domain: GAGVSQSPSNKVTEKGKDVELRCDPISGHTALYWYRQSLGQGLEFLIYFQGNSAPDKSGLPSDRFSAERTGGSVSTLTIQRTQQEDSAVYLCASSSGLAETYEQYFGPGTRLTVT.

The V and J genes are TRBV7-2 and TRBJ2-5, with 7 nucleotides matching TRBD1. The CDR3 covers 16 residues. V trimming: 5 bases; J trimming: 5 bases; junction bases outside the gene matches: 14. Germline V gene data show CDR1 as SGHTA and CDR2 as FQGNSA. The CDR3: CASSTEISFRGETQYF. The CDR3 DNA follows: TGTGCCAGCAGCACGGAAATCTCCTTCAGGGGGGAGACCCAGTACTTC.

The chain employs TRBV10-3 and TRBJ1-3, with TRBD1 identical over 7 bases. V gave up 7 bases and J gave up 0 bases; unmatched junction bases: 9. This CDR3 comprises 16 residues. In germline, CDR1 is ENHRY, CDR2 SYGVKD. CDR3 DNA: TGTGCCATCACTCAGAACAGGGGCAGCTCTGGAAACACCATATATTTT. Its protein product is CAITQNRGSSGNTIYF.

This clonotype has more than one count but fewer than ten. A single base separates this from a much larger clone, so it may be a read error. The chain uses TRBV7-3 and TRBJ2-5, with TRBD2 matching 9 bases. This CDR3 has 17 amino acids. CDR1 is SGHTA, CDR2 FQGTGA, per germline. CDR3 sequence: CASSPSGVAGVQGTQYF. The CDR3 DNA is TGTGCCAGCAGCCCCTCGGGGGTAGCGGGAGTACAAGGGACCCAGTACTTC.